The next 22 T cell receptor beta chains were all read from a single sample in a study of response to subunit inactivated influenza vaccine. Each CDR3 protein gets one entry after TCRdb re-called the RT-PCR reads with MiXCR. This sample has about 520,000 distinct CDR3 sequences, with 7.2% found just once. Sequenced here: PBMCs from blood, sampled around 25 months after vaccination. Source of these receptors: a man in his fifties or sixties who received an inactivated influenza vaccine.

This clonotype turned up a few times. The rearrangement uses TRBV18 and TRBJ2-7; D gene ambiguous. Germline V lookup: CDR1 KGHSH, CDR2 LQKENI. The CDR3 contains 13 residues. V lost 1 base to trimming and J lost 0 bases, with 4 bases between them. In nucleotides, the CDR3 is TGTGCCAGCTCACCACAAAGCTCCTACGAGCAGTACTTC. It translates to CASSPQSSYEQYF.

The V and J genes are TRBV20-1 and TRBJ1-1, with D perhaps matching TRBD1 (6 bases). Trimming stripped 3 bases from V and 10 bases from J, with 15 bases between. Germline V gives CDR1 DFQATT, CDR2 SNEGSKA (reference sequence). CDR3 length: 12 residues. The CDR3: CSARRGGFPAFF. The CDR3 bases are TGCAGTGCTAGGAGAGGGGGGTTCCCAGCTTTCTTT.

This clonotype showed up many times. The rearrangement uses TRBV4-2 and TRBJ2-1, with no clear D. The germline V and J ends were trimmed by 0 bases and 4 bases, with 7 bases remaining between them. The CDR3 is made up of 14 amino acids. Germline V gene data show CDR1 as LGHNA and CDR2 as YNFKEQ. The CDR3 DNA sequence: TGTGCCAGCAGCCAAGATGAGGTATACAATGAGCAGTTCTTC. Protein product: CASSQDEVYNEQFF.

This clonotype was counted many times. The rearrangement links TRBV7-2 to TRBJ1-6; the D is unclear. Germline V gene data show CDR1 as SGHTA and CDR2 as FQGNSA. Trimming shortened V by 1 base and J by 13 bases, and 17 bases separated the two germline ends. CDR3 length: 15 amino acids. The CDR3, as DNA: TGTGCCAGCAGCTTAGTTCCCAGCCGAAACCAGCCCCTCCACTTT. Translation gives CASSLVPSRNQPLHF.

This clonotype was seen at least ten times. V and J are TRBV5-6 and TRBJ1-1; no firm D call. The V and J ends lost 3 bases and 1 base respectively, with 7 bases between them. The CDR3 contains 13 residues. CDR1 and CDR2 from the germline V gene are SGHDT and YYEEEE. The CDR3: CASSSRRNTEAFF. In DNA, the CDR3 is TGTGCCAGCAGCTCGCGGCGGAACACTGAAGCTTTCTTT.

This clonotype was counted a few times. At one of its ends the junction is not consistent with the germline gene, which may arise from a read error. This chain joins TRBV7-9 and TRBJ1-5, with TRBD1 matching over 8 bases. The CDR3 runs 14 residues. Germline CDR1 and CDR2: SEHNR and FQNEAQ (reference sequence). CDR3 DNA: TGTGCCAGCAGCGCATCAGGGGGCAAGCAGCCCCAGCATTTT. It translates to CASSASGGKQPQHF.

This clonotype was detected a few times. This sequence joins TRBV12-3 or TRBV12-4 and TRBJ2-3, with D tentatively TRBD2 (5 bases). Trimming took off 6 bases at V and 6 bases at J, with 13 bases between the two ends. The CDR3 has 13 amino acids. CDR3 nucleotides: TGTGCCAGCAGCTACGCTCCGGGGGATACGCAGTATTTT. As protein: CASSYAPGDTQYF.

This clonotype came up a few times. The gene calls are TRBV24-1 and TRBJ2-1; 7 nucleotides match TRBD2. CDR3 length equals 16 residues. Germline lookup yields CDR1 KGHDR and CDR2 SFDVKD. The junction had 6 bases not matched to a gene; V was cut back by 3 bases and J by 2 bases. The CDR3, as DNA: TGTGCCACCAGTGATACCGACGGGGGGACCTACAATGAGCAGTTCTTC. This translates into CATSDTDGGTYNEQFF.

This rearrangement joins TRBV20-1 to TRBJ2-7; TRBD2 matches at 11 bases. The CDR3 length is 15 residues. Per the germline V gene, CDR1 is DFQATT and CDR2 is SNEGSKA (reference sequence). Trimming removed 5 bases from V and 0 bases from J; junction bases left unmatched: 6. CDR3: CSAPPGLAASYEQYF. CDR3 nucleotides: TGCAGTGCTCCTCCGGGACTAGCGGCCTCCTACGAGCAGTACTTC.

This clonotype appeared a few times. V gene TRBV20-1 combines with J gene TRBJ2-1; D possibly corresponds to TRBD1 (6 bases). There are 14 residues in the CDR3. Trimming shortened V by 0 bases and J by 3 bases, and 9 bases separated the two germline ends. Per the germline V gene, CDR1 is DFQATT and CDR2 is SNEGSKA (reference sequence). Written as DNA, the CDR3 is TGCAGTGCTAGAGAGCCAGGGGTCTACAATGAGCAGTTCTTC. This codes for CSAREPGVYNEQFF.

This clonotype appeared a few times. The CDR3 loop reads CSARPTYEQYF. The CDR3 nucleotides are TGCAGTGCTAGACCGACCTACGAGCAGTACTTC. This chain connects TRBV20-1 to TRBJ2-7; D is ambiguous. The CDR3 loop spans 11 amino acids. CDR1 and CDR2 from the germline V gene are DFQATT and SNEGSKA (reference sequence). Trimming pared 2 bases from V and 2 bases from J, leaving 4 bases between.

The V gene is TRBV27, the J gene TRBJ2-5; 9 positions agree with TRBD1. The CDR3 runs 15 residues. The V gene end was trimmed by 3 bases and the J gene end by 4 bases; junction bases not matched to a gene: 6. Germline CDR1 is MNHEY and CDR2 is SMNVEV (reference sequence). As DNA, the CDR3 is TGTGCCAGCAGTTTGGGACAGGGAGGCTTAGAGACCCAGTACTTC. Its protein product is CASSLGQGGLETQYF.

The CDR3 DNA reads as TGTGCCACCAGTGACACCCGGGGAGGCAATCAGCCCCAGCATTTT. The encoded protein is CATSDTRGGNQPQHF. The J gene is TRBJ1-5, the V gene TRBV24-1, with D hard to call. V lost 4 bases, J lost 2 bases, and 11 bases lay in between. Germline assignment: CDR1 KGHDR and CDR2 SFDVKD. This CDR3 spans 15 amino acids.

The J gene is TRBJ1-4, the V gene TRBV7-2; TRBD1 might be the D (5 bases). The germline gives CDR1 SGHTA, CDR2 FQGNSA. This CDR3 spans 14 amino acids. Trimming removed 6 bases at V and 6 bases at J, with 14 bases between. CDR3 sequence (DNA): TGTGCCAGCAGACGAACACTGGGGGATGAAAAACTGTTTTTT. Its protein is CASRRTLGDEKLFF. The variable domain in full, with the rest retrieved from reference TRBV7-2 and TRBJ1-4, is GAGVSQSPSNKVTEKGKDVELRCDPISGHTALYWYRQSLGQGLEFLIYFQGNSAPDKSGLPSDRFSAERTGGSVSTLTIQRTQQEDSAVYLCASRRTLGDEKLFFGSGTQLSVL.

This clonotype was recorded many times. The chain carries TRBV20-1 and TRBJ2-5; 8 bases map to TRBD2. The germline gives CDR1 DFQATT, CDR2 SNEGSKA (reference sequence). CDR3 length: 14 amino acids. V shed 3 bases and J 5 bases; nucleotides not matched to a gene: 8. Here the CDR3 reads CSARGGTSGETQYF. CDR3 in DNA: TGCAGTGCTAGGGGTGGGACTAGTGGTGAGACCCAGTACTTC.

This clonotype has only a few counts. V and J are TRBV12-3 or TRBV12-4 and TRBJ2-7, with 9 bases aligning to TRBD2. V was clipped by 2 bases and J by 3 bases; unmatched bases: 5. The CDR3 sequence is 15 residues long. Here the CDR3 reads CASSLSGGRGYEQYF. The DNA of the CDR3 is TGTGCCAGCAGTTTATCTGGCGGGAGGGGCTACGAGCAGTACTTC.

This clonotype showed up many times. The chain links TRBV6-5 to TRBJ2-3; 8 bases line up with TRBD2. The CDR3 extends over 16 amino acids. V dropped 7 bases and J dropped 4; count of bases not matched to a gene: 13. Germline V gene sequence: CDR1 MNHEY, CDR2 SVGAGI. CDR3 in amino acids: CASIIGSGSIADTQYF. Written as DNA, the CDR3 is TGTGCCAGCATTATCGGGAGCGGGAGCATCGCAGATACGCAGTATTTT.

This clonotype was found a few times. The chain employs TRBV7-2 and TRBJ1-2; D not certain. CDR3 length equals 14 residues. Trimming removed 4 bases at V and 8 bases at J, with 17 bases between. Per the germline V gene, CDR1 is SGHTA and CDR2 is FQGNSA. The DNA of the CDR3 is TGTGCCAGCAGCTCTCCATTTTCTATGTCGGGCTACACCTTC. This gives the protein CASSSPFSMSGYTF.

At least ten counts were recorded for this clonotype. This chain links TRBV20-1 with TRBJ1-5; weak D call: TRBD1 (6 bases). V gave up 0 bases and J gave up 0 bases, with 15 bases separating them. Germline CDR1 DFQATT, CDR2 SNEGSKA (reference sequence). The CDR3 totals 17 residues. CDR3 in DNA: TGCAGTGCTAGAGATCCGCGGCAGACAGGTAGCAATCAGCCCCAGCATTTT. This sequence encodes CSARDPRQTGSNQPQHF.

This chain links TRBV28 with TRBJ2-5, with 9 bases matching TRBD2. V gave up 5 bases and J gave up 7 bases; unmatched junction bases: 11. This CDR3 has 15 amino acids. Germline CDR1 reads MDHEN; CDR2 reads SYDVKM. The CDR3 is CASSTVREGMGTQYF. The CDR3 nucleotides are TGTGCCAGCAGTACAGTGCGGGAGGGCATGGGGACCCAGTACTTC.

The sample holds a few counts of this clonotype. V gene TRBV4-1 combines with J gene TRBJ1-6, with D possibly TRBD1 on 5 matching bases. This CDR3 comprises 16 residues. The V gene lost 4 bases and the J gene lost 8 bases, with 18 bases spanning the gap. Germline V gene sequence: CDR1 MGHRA, CDR2 YSYEKL. Here the CDR3 reads CASSRGGRVLYSPLHF. The CDR3 coding sequence is TGCGCCAGCAGCCGCGGGGGGAGGGTCTTATATTCACCCCTCCACTTT.

This clonotype has more than one count but fewer than ten. The chain recombines TRBV5-1 with TRBJ1-1; the D is unclear. Germline CDR1 and CDR2: SGHRS and YFSETQ. CDR3 length: 13 residues. V was shortened by 3 bases and J by 1 base, with 7 bases between the two germline ends. The CDR3 reads CASSSQENTEAFF. CDR3 nucleotides: TGCGCCAGCAGCTCTCAGGAGAACACTGAAGCTTTCTTT.